The 32 T cell receptor beta chains below were found in one sample sequenced in a study of cytomegalovirus exposure and HLA in healthy donors. 60 Vbeta and 13 Jbeta primers were used in PCR. Generated by immunoSEQ multiplex PCR, the TCRdb table keeps only in-frame clones and is missing some. Among fewer than 250,000 clones listed, about 75% were seen once. The source material was PBMCs. These receptor sequences come from a male donor in good health and CMV-seronegative.

The CDR3 coding sequence is TGTGCCAGCAGTGAACCTTGGGGCGGGAGTCCAGATACGCAGTATTTT. Encoded protein: CASSEPWGGSPDTQYF. V gene TRBV6-1 combines with J gene TRBJ2-3; 7 nucleotides line up with TRBD2. V trimming: 2 bases; J trimming: 4 bases; junction bases outside the gene matches: 9. The CDR3 runs to 16 residues. Germline assignment: CDR1 MNHNS and CDR2 SASEGT.

The V and J genes are TRBV25-1 and TRBJ2-5; TRBD2 might be the D (6 bases). V lost 0 bases, J lost 5 bases, and 13 bases lay in between. In germline, CDR1 is MGHDK, CDR2 SYGVNS. This CDR3 is 15 amino acids long. CDR3 DNA: TGTGCCAGCAGTGAATACTCGGGGGTGTTGGAGACCCAGTACTTC. This sequence encodes CASSEYSGVLETQYF.

The V and J genes are TRBV27 and TRBJ2-1; TRBD1 aligns across 12 bases. The germline V gene has CDR1 MNHEY and CDR2 SMNVEV (reference sequence). This CDR3 contains 14 residues. With V trimmed by 6 bases and J by 9 bases, 6 bases remained unmatched. The CDR3 is CASRPGQGAAEQFF. DNA of the CDR3: TGTGCCAGCAGGCCGGGACAGGGGGCGGCTGAGCAGTTCTTC.

The chain has TRBV9 and TRBJ1-2, with D unresolved. V lost 4 bases and J 5 bases, leaving 9 bases between the germline ends. Germline lookup yields CDR1 SGDLS and CDR2 YYNGEE. This CDR3 has 12 residues. As DNA, the CDR3 is TGTGCCAGCAGCCAAAGCGGGTATGGCTACACCTTC. This translates into CASSQSGYGYTF. Full variable domain (remainder filled in from reference TRBV9 and TRBJ1-2): DSGVTQTPKHLITATGQRVTLRCSPRSGDLSVYWYQQSLDQGLQFLIQYYNGEERAKGNILERFSAQQFPDLHSELNLSSLELGDSALYFCASSQSGYGYTFGSGTRLTVV.

In DNA, the CDR3 is TGTGCCAGCAGCAACGGGGGACCCGAATACAATGAGCAGTTCTTC. Its protein is CASSNGGPEYNEQFF. The rearrangement links TRBV21-1 to TRBJ2-1; TRBD2, the table's D call, was not compared with the DNA. TRBV21-1 is an annotated pseudogene. The CDR3 is 15 amino acids.

In nucleotides, the CDR3 is TGTGCCAGCAGTTTATATCAGTTTTATGGCTACACCTTC. This translates into CASSLYQFYGYTF. The J gene is TRBJ1-2, the V gene TRBV28, with D uncertain. CDR1 is MDHEN, CDR2 SYDVKM, per germline. The CDR3 runs 13 residues. Trimming took off 1 base at V and 5 bases at J, with 8 bases between the two ends.

This rearrangement joins TRBV10-3 to TRBJ1-2; 8 bases agree with TRBD1. The CDR3 runs 14 residues. Per the germline V gene, CDR1 is ENHRY and CDR2 is SYGVKD. With 5 bases clipped from V and 6 bases from J, the junction kept 8 bases outside the gene matches. The CDR3 loop is CAISRQGMADGYTF. CDR3 DNA sequence: TGTGCCATCAGTAGACAGGGGATGGCGGATGGCTACACCTTC.

This clone is a singleton in its sample. This rearrangement joins TRBV13 to TRBJ2-6, with a possible D match to TRBD1 (6 bases). The CDR3 length is 17 residues. The V gene lost 1 base and the J gene lost 4 bases, with 14 bases spanning the gap. Per the germline V gene, CDR1 is PRHDT and CDR2 is FYEKMQ (reference sequence). This CDR3 is CASSLVGHLLGANVLTF. For the CDR3, the DNA is TGTGCCAGCAGCTTAGTGGGACACCTGCTCGGGGCCAACGTCCTGACTTTC. The full variable domain, rest sourced from reference TRBV13 and TRBJ2-6, is AAGVIQSPRHLIKEKRETATLKCYPIPRHDTVYWYQQGPGQDPQFLISFYEKMQSDKGSIPDRFSAQQFSDYHSELNMSSLELGDSALYFCASSLVGHLLGANVLTFGAGSRLTVL.

The V and J genes are TRBV7-9 and TRBJ1-1; 9 nucleotides align to TRBD1. Germline CDR1 and CDR2: SEHNR and FQNEAQ (reference sequence). After removal of 2 bases from V and 3 bases from J, the junction contained 4 bases not matched to a gene. The CDR3 loop spans 15 amino acids. CDR3 sequence (DNA): TGTGCCAGCAGCTTACCGAGGACAGGGGACACTGAAGCTTTCTTT. This sequence encodes CASSLPRTGDTEAFF.

V gene TRBV5-1 combines with J gene TRBJ2-3; D may be TRBD1 (6 bases). The CDR3 sequence is 15 residues long. Looked up from germline, CDR1 is SGHRS and CDR2 is YFSETQ. With 4 bases removed from V and 1 base from J, the gap between germline ends came to 13 bases. In DNA, the CDR3 is TGCGCCAGCAGCCGACAGGAGGATGGCACAGATACGCAGTATTTT. It encodes CASSRQEDGTDTQYF.

V usage is TRBV7-9 and J usage is TRBJ1-6; D is unclear. The germline V gene encodes CDR1 SEHNR and CDR2 FQNEAQ (reference sequence). Trimming pared 8 bases from V and 8 bases from J, leaving 7 bases between. CDR3 size: 11 residues. The CDR3 DNA reads TGTGCCAGCCAGTCCGATTCACCCCTCCACTTT. Its translation is CASQSDSPLHF.

This clone was seen more than once but under ten times. This chain uses TRBV28 with TRBJ1-5, with TRBD1 matching over 7 bases. V lost 7 bases to trimming and J lost 4 bases; unmatched junction nucleotides: 7. This CDR3 region has 14 residues. Looked up from germline, CDR1 is MDHEN and CDR2 is SYDVKM. The CDR3 loop is CASIFQGENQPQHF. CDR3 nucleotide sequence: TGTGCCAGCATATTTCAGGGGGAAAATCAGCCCCAGCATTTT.

The table lists this clone with a few counts. J is TRBJ2-5 and V is TRBV5-1, with 7 bases matching TRBD1. The V and J ends lost 4 bases and 2 bases, in that order; junction bases with no gene match: 5. The CDR3 extends over 14 amino acids. Germline V gene data show CDR1 as SGHRS and CDR2 as YFSETQ. The CDR3 reads CASSKMGQQETQYF. CDR3 sequence (DNA): TGCGCCAGCAGCAAGATGGGACAGCAAGAGACCCAGTACTTC.

V and J are TRBV7-7 and TRBJ2-7; 10 nucleotides align to TRBD1. The CDR3 extends over 14 amino acids. CDR1 is SSHAT and CDR2 is FNYEAQ in the germline V gene (reference sequence). Trimming cost V 5 bases and J 6 bases; bases outside gene matches: 7. This CDR3 is CASSPRQGAGEQYF. The CDR3 nucleotides are TGTGCCAGCAGCCCCAGACAGGGGGCTGGCGAGCAGTACTTC.

This chain connects TRBV30 to TRBJ2-2, with 7 bases matching TRBD1. This CDR3 comprises 15 residues. The germline gives CDR1 GTSNPN, CDR2 SVGIG (reference sequence). With 8 bases clipped from V and 3 bases from J, the junction kept 12 bases outside the gene matches. CDR3 protein: CARDLGQAYTGELFF. DNA for the CDR3: TGTGCCCGGGACCTTGGACAGGCTTACACCGGGGAGCTGTTTTTT.

The genes are TRBV4-3 and TRBJ2-7; the D is unclear. Trimming left V 0 bases short and J 0 bases short, with 9 bases between. This CDR3 has 15 residues. Germline V gives CDR1 LGHNA, CDR2 YSLEER. DNA of the CDR3: TGCGCCAGCAGCCAAGATCGAAGCCCCTCCTACGAGCAGTACTTC. It specifies CASSQDRSPSYEQYF.

The J gene is TRBJ2-3, the V gene TRBV10-3; D may be TRBD1 (5 bases). The CDR3 spans 15 residues. Germline V lookup: CDR1 ENHRY, CDR2 SYGVKD. V was trimmed by 11 bases and J by 1 base, leaving 19 bases between them. CDR3 nucleotide sequence: TGTGCCGCCAGGGCGGCCCTAGAAGGCACAGATACGCAGTATTTT. Encoded protein: CAARAALEGTDTQYF.

This chain uses TRBV5-4 with TRBJ2-7; 7 nucleotides agree with TRBD1. This CDR3 has 13 residues. Germline lookup yields CDR1 SGHNT and CDR2 YYREEE (reference sequence). V lost 3 bases, J lost 7 bases, and 7 bases stayed unmatched. The CDR3 region is CASSWSDRAEQYF. As DNA, the CDR3 is TGTGCCAGCAGCTGGAGTGACAGGGCGGAGCAGTACTTC.

The V gene is TRBV14, the J gene TRBJ1-2; 10 bases match TRBD1. The CDR3 loop spans 13 amino acids. Germline CDR1 is SGHDN and CDR2 is FVKESK. After removal of 4 bases from V and 5 bases from J, the junction contained 1 base not matched to a gene. CDR3 region: CASSRTGGYGYTF. CDR3 nucleotides: TGTGCCAGCAGCCGGACAGGGGGTTATGGCTACACCTTC.

The chain employs TRBV5-6 and TRBJ1-3; no firm D call. V was cut by 2 bases and J by 4 bases, with 4 bases left in between. Germline CDR1 and CDR2: SGHDT and YYEEEE. The CDR3 is 12 amino acids. CDR3 nucleotides: TGTGCCAGCAGCTTTCAAGGAAACACCATATATTTT. It encodes CASSFQGNTIYF.

This rearrangement joins TRBV7-8 to TRBJ1-2, with no clear D. Trimming pared 1 base from V and 1 base from J, leaving 16 bases between. There are 17 residues in the CDR3. From germline, CDR1 is SGHVS and CDR2 FQNEAQ. The CDR3 protein is CASSLDRFPGNNYGYTF. DNA of the CDR3: TGTGCCAGCAGCTTAGACCGCTTCCCGGGGAATAACTATGGCTACACCTTC. Complete variable domain (other parts from reference TRBV7-8 and TRBJ1-2): GAGVSQSPRYKVAKRGQDVALRCDPISGHVSLFWYQQALGQGPEFLTYFQNEAQLDKSGLPSDRFFAERPEGSVSTLKIQRTQQEDSAVYLCASSLDRFPGNNYGYTFGSGTRLTVV.

The chain carries TRBV6-5 and TRBJ2-7, with D tentatively TRBD1 (5 bases). Germline V gene data show CDR1 as MNHEY and CDR2 as SVGAGI. The CDR3 extends over 14 amino acids. Trimming stripped 4 bases from V and 2 bases from J, with 12 bases between. CDR3 protein: CASSSHLGPYEQYF. The CDR3 DNA follows: TGTGCCAGCAGTTCCCATCTGGGGCCCTACGAGCAGTACTTC.

The chain is built from TRBV6-5 and TRBJ2-5; no clear D. The end of the DNA is better explained by TRBJ2-7, so the J call may be wrong. The CDR3 is 14 amino acids. The germline V gene encodes CDR1 MNHEY and CDR2 SVGAGI. The CDR3 sequence is CASSYKLVSYEQYF. Written as DNA, the CDR3 is TGTGCCAGCAGTTATAAGCTAGTCTCCTACGAGCAGTACTTC.

The chain recombines TRBV19 with TRBJ1-1; 10 nucleotides line up with TRBD1. This CDR3 region has 13 residues. Trimming cost V 6 bases and J 4 bases; bases outside gene matches: 2. Per the germline V gene, CDR1 is LNHDA and CDR2 is SQIVND (reference sequence). The CDR3 sequence: CASSDRGLTEAFF. As DNA, the CDR3 is TGTGCCAGTAGCGACAGGGGGCTCACTGAAGCTTTCTTT.

The V call is TRBV11-3, the J call TRBJ2-1; D is unresolved. This CDR3 comprises 15 residues. V gave up 2 bases and J gave up 6 bases, with 14 bases separating them. Germline-derived CDR1 and CDR2 are SGHNT and YENEEA. CDR3 sequence: CASSLIFSPSNEQFF. As DNA, the CDR3 is TGTGCCAGCAGCTTAATATTCTCTCCTAGCAATGAGCAGTTCTTC.

The chain combines TRBV5-1 with TRBJ1-1; 9 nucleotides align to TRBD1. The length of the CDR3 is 17 residues. CDR1 is SGHRS and CDR2 is YFSETQ in the germline V gene. V lost 6 bases and J lost 4; bases outside the gene matches: 16. The CDR3 region has the DNA TGCGCCAGCACTCACCAAGGGACAGGGATTTTCGGCACTGAAGCTTTCTTT. Protein product: CASTHQGTGIFGTEAFF.

This clone came up a few times. The CDR3 protein is CASRGTAAAGYGYTF. CDR3 in DNA: TGTGCCAGCAGGGGGACAGCGGCCGCTGGTTATGGCTACACCTTC. The chain has TRBV6-4 and TRBJ1-2; TRBD1 aligns across 7 bases. Per germline, CDR1 MRHNA and CDR2 SNTAGT. This CDR3 spans 15 amino acids. Trimming took 6 bases from V and 5 from J; bases not matched to a gene: 12.

The J gene is TRBJ2-7, the V gene TRBV5-1, with no clear D. Trimming cost V 0 bases and J 2 bases, with 9 bases left between them. This CDR3 comprises 14 residues. CDR1 and CDR2 (germline): SGHRS, YFSETQ. The CDR3 bases are TGCGCCAGCAGCTTGGAGCATCTCCCCTACGAGCAGTACTTC. As protein: CASSLEHLPYEQYF.

The chain combines TRBV13 with TRBJ2-7, with 10 nucleotides matching TRBD1. The V and J ends lost 0 bases and 3 bases, in that order; junction bases with no gene match: 2. CDR1 PRHDT and CDR2 FYEKMQ come from the germline V gene (reference sequence). The CDR3 loop spans 15 amino acids. The CDR3 protein is CASSLGGTGDYEQYF. CDR3 coding DNA: TGTGCCAGCAGCTTAGGCGGGACAGGGGACTACGAGCAGTACTTC.

The CDR3 DNA reads TGTGCCAGCAGTTTGACGGGAGGGACAGGGTTAAACGAGCAGTACTTC. Its protein product is CASSLTGGTGLNEQYF. The chain combines TRBV7-6 with TRBJ2-7; possible D gene TRBD1, 9 bases. V gave up 6 bases and J gave up 5 bases, with 23 bases separating them. This CDR3 is 16 amino acids long. Looked up from germline, CDR1 is SGHVS and CDR2 is FNYEAQ.

This clone was seen a few times. The gene calls are TRBV19 and TRBJ1-5; 9 positions match TRBD1. CDR1 is LNHDA, CDR2 SQIVND, per germline (reference sequence). V lost 8 bases, J lost 4 bases, and 6 bases stayed unmatched. This CDR3 is built from 14 residues. CDR3 nucleotides: TGTGCCAGTTCCCCGGACAGGGGTAATCAGCCCCAGCATTTT. Amino acids: CASSPDRGNQPQHF.

The sample holds one count of this clone. J is TRBJ2-1 and V is TRBV14, with 7 bases identical to TRBD2. Germline V gene data show CDR1 as SGHDN and CDR2 as FVKESK. V trimming: 0 bases; J trimming: 5 bases; junction bases outside the gene matches: 16. The length of the CDR3 is 19 residues. CDR3 DNA: TGTGCCAGCAGCCAAGATACCGCTGGGGGGGACTGGATCGACAATGAGCAGTTCTTC. Protein: CASSQDTAGGDWIDNEQFF.